This TCR beta chain was recovered during a study of cytomegalovirus exposure and HLA in healthy donors. As for the study in general: An earlier analysis identified 110 million or so unique TCR beta sequences in approximately 170 million T cells.

Of note for this clone: Antigen: not known.

13 Jbeta primers and 60 Vbeta primers were used for the PCR. Sequenced by immunoSEQ multiplex PCR; TCRdb stores in-frame clones only, minus some. The sample includes 100,000 to 150,000 clones, 80% of them seen just once. Germline loops: CDR1 SGHTA, CDR2 FQGNSA. CDR3 length: 18 amino acids. Trimming removed 2 bases from V and 7 bases from J; junction bases left unmatched: 16. Whole-study findings and limits: In a later analysis, a genetic analysis reported fewer productive-TCR N-insertions in an Asian-associated ancestry cluster than the cohort average.

The chain links TRBV7-2 to TRBJ2-1; the match to TRBD1 covers 8 bases. Material: PBMCs. This clonotype originated in a woman in her 40s in good health and CMV-seronegative. For the CDR3, the DNA is TGTGCCAGCAGCTTAAAGGTCTTGGCTAGGACAGGGAAAAATGAGCAGTTCTTC. Residues: CASSLKVLARTGKNEQFF.